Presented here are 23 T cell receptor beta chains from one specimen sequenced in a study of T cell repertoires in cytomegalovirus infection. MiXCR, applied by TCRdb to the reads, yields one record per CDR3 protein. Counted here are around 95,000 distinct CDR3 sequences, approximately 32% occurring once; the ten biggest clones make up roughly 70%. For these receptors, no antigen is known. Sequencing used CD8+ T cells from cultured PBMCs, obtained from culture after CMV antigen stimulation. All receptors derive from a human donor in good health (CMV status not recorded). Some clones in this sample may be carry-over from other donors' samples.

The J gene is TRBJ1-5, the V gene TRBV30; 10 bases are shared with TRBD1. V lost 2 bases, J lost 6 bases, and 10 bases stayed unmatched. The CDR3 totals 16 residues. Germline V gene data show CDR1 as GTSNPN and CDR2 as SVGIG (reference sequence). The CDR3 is CAWSPDPGQGSQPQHF. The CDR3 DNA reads TGTGCCTGGAGTCCGGACCCGGGACAGGGGTCTCAGCCCCAGCATTTT. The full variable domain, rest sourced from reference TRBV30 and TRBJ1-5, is SQTIHQWPATLVQPVGSPLSLECTVEGTSNPNLYWYRQAAGRGLQLLFYSVGIGQISSEVPQNLSASRPQDRQFILSSKKLLLSDSGFYLCAWSPDPGQGSQPQHFGDGTRLSIL.

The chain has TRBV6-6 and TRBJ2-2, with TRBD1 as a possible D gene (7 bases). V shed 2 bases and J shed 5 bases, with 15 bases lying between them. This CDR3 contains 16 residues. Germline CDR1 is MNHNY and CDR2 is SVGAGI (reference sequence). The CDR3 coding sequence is TGTGCCAGCAGTTACACCCAGGGGGGCCCAACCGGGGAGCTGTTTTTT. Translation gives CASSYTQGGPTGELFF.

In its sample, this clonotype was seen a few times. DNA for the CDR3: TGCAGTGCTAGAGGCGAGGGGAGCCCCTATAATTCACCCCTCCACTTT. Residues: CSARGEGSPYNSPLHF. V and J are TRBV20-1 and TRBJ1-6; possibly TRBD1 for D (5 bases). The CDR3 has 16 amino acids. Trimming took 1 base from V and 2 from J, leaving 12 bases between them. CDR1 DFQATT and CDR2 SNEGSKA come from the germline V gene (reference sequence).

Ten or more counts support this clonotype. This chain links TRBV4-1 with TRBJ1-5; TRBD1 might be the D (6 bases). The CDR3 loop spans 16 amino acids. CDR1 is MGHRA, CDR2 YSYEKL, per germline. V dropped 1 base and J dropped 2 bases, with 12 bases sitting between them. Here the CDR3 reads CASSQVPGDGNQPQHF. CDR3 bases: TGCGCCAGCAGCCAAGTTCCAGGGGACGGCAATCAGCCCCAGCATTTT.

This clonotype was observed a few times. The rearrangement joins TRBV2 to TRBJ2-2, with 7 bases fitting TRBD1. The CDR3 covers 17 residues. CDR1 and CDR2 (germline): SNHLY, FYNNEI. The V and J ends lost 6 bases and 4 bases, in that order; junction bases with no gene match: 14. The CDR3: CASSPLGQVYSTGELFF. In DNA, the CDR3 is TGTGCCAGCAGCCCCTTAGGACAGGTCTATTCCACCGGGGAGCTGTTTTTT.

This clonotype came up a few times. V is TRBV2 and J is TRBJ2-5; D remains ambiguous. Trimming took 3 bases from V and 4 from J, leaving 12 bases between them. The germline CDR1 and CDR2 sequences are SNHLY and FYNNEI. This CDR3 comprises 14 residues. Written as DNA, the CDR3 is TGTGCCAGCAGTGATAACAGAAAAGGAGAGACCCAGTACTTC. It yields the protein CASSDNRKGETQYF. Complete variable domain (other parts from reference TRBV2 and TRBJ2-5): EPEVTQTPSHQVTQMGQEVILRCVPISNHLYFYWYRQILGQKVEFLVSFYNNEISEKSEIFDDQFSVERPDGSNFTLKIRSTKLEDSAMYFCASSDNRKGETQYFGPGTRLLVL.

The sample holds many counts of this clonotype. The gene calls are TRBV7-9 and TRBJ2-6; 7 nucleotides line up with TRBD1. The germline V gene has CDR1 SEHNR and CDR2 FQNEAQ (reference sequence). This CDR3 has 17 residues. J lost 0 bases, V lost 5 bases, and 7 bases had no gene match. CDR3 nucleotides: TGTGCCAGCAGCGCCCGGGACAGTTCCTCTGGGGCCAACGTCCTGACTTTC. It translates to CASSARDSSSGANVLTF.

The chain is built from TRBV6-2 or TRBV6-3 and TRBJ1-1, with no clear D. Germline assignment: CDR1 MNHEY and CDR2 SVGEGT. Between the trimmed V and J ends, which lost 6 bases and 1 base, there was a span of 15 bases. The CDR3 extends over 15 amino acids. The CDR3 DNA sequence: TGTGCCAGCAGCATATATCTATTGGGGAACACTGAAGCTTTCTTT. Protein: CASSIYLLGNTEAFF.

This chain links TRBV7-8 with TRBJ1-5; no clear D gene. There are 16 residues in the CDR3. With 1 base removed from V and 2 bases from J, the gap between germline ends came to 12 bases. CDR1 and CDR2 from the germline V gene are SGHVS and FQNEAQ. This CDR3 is CASSLGAGGGNQPQHF. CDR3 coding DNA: TGTGCCAGCAGCTTAGGCGCAGGCGGTGGCAATCAGCCCCAGCATTTT.

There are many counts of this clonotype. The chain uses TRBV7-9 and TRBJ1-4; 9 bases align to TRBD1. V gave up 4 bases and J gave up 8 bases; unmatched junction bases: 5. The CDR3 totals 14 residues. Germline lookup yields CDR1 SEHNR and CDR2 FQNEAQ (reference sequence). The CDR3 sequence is CASSSTGGGEKLFF. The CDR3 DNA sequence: TGTGCCAGCAGCTCAACAGGGGGCGGAGAAAAACTGTTTTTT.

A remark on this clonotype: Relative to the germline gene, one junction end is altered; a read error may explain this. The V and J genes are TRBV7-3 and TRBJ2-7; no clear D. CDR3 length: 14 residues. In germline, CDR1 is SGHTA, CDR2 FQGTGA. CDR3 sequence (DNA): TGTGCCAACAGCTTATCGGACGGAGCCTACGAGCAGTACTTC. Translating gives CANSLSDGAYEQYF.

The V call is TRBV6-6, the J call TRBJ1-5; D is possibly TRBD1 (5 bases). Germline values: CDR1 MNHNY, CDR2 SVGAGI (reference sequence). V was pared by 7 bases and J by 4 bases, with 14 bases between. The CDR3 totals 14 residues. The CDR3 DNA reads TGTGCCAGCACCTGGGACTGGGAAAATCAGCCCCAGCATTTT. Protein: CASTWDWENQPQHF.

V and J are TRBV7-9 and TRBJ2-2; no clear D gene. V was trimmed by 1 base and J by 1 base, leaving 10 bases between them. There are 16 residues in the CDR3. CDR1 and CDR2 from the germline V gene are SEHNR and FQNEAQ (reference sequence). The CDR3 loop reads CASSLDSFLNTGELFF. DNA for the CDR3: TGTGCCAGCAGCTTAGACAGTTTCCTGAACACCGGGGAGCTGTTTTTT.

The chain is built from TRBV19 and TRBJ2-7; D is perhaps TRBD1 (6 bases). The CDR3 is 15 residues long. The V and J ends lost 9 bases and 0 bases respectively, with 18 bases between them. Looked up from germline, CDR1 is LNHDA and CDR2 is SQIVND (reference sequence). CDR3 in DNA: TGTGCCAGAGAGACCCACGGGACATCCTCCTACGAGCAGTACTTC. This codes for CARETHGTSSYEQYF.

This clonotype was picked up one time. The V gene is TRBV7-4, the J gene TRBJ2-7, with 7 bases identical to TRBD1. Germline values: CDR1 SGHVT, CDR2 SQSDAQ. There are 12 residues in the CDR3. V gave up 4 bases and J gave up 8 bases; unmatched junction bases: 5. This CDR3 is CASSSWTGQQYF. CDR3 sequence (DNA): TGTGCCAGCAGCTCTTGGACAGGTCAGCAGTACTTC.

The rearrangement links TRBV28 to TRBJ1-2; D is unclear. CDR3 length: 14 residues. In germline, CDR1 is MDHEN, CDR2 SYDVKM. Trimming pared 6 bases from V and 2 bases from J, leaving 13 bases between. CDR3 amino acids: CASSLRGLNYGYTF. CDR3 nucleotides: TGTGCCAGCAGCCTTCGCGGGCTAAACTATGGCTACACCTTC.

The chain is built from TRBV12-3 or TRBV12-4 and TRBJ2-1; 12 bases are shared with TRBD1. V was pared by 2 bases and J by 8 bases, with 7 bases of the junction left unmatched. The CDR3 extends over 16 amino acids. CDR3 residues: CASSLRDRGRPDEQFF. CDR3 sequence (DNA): TGTGCCAGCAGTTTAAGGGACAGGGGGCGCCCAGATGAGCAGTTCTTC.

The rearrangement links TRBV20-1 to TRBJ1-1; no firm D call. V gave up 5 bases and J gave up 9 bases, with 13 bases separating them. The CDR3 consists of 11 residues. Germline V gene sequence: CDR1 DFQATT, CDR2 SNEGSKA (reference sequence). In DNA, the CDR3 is TGCAGTGCTCTCAATGGGGTAAAAGCTTTCTTT. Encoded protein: CSALNGVKAFF.

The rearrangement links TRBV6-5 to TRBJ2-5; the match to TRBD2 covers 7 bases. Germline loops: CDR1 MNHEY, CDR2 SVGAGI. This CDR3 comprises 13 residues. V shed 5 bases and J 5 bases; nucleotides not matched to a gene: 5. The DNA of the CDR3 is TGTGCCAGCAGTCTGGGGGGGTTTGAGACCCAGTACTTC. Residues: CASSLGGFETQYF.

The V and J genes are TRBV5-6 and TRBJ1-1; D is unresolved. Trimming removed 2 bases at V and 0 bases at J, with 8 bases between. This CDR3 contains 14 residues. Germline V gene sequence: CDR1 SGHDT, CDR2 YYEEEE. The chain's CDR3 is CASSFQAMNTEAFF. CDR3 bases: TGTGCCAGCAGCTTCCAGGCCATGAACACTGAAGCTTTCTTT.

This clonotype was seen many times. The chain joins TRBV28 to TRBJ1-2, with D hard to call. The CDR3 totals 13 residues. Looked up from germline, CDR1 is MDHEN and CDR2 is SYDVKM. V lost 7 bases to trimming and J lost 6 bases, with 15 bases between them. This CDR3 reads CASTSRLGDGYTF. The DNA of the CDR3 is TGTGCCAGCACCTCCAGGCTAGGCGATGGCTACACCTTC.

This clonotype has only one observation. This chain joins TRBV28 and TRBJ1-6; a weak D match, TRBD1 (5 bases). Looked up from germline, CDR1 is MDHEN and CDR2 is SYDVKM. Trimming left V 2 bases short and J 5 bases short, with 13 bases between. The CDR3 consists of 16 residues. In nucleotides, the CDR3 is TGTGCCAGCAGTTTAAATCCCTTGGGGCATAATTCACCCCTCCACTTT. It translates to CASSLNPLGHNSPLHF.

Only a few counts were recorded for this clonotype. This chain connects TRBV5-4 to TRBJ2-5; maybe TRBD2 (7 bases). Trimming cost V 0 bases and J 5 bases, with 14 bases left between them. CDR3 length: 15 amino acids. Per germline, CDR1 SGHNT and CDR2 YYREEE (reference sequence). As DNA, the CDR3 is TGTGCCAGCAGCTTGGTGGGGGGGCCCCCCGAGACCCAGTACTTC. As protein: CASSLVGGPPETQYF.